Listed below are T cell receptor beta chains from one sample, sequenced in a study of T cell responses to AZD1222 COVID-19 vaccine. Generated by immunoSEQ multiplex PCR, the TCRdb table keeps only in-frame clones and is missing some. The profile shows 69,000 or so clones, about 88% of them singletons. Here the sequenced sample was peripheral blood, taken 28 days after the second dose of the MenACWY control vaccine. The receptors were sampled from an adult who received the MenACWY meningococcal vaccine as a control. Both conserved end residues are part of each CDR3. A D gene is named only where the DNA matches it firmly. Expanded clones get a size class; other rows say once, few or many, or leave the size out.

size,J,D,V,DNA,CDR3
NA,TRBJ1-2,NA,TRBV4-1,TGCGCCAGCAGCCAAGAAGGAGAGGGGCGGGATGGCTACACCTTC,CASSQEGEGRDGYTF
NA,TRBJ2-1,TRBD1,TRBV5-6,TGTGCCAGCAGCAACCCGAGAAGAGAGACAGGGGAGTTGTTCAATGAGCAGTTCTTC,CASSNPRRETGELFNEQFF
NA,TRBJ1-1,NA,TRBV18,TGTGCCAGCTCACCCTTAGAAGCCACTGAAGCTTTCTTT,CASSPLEATEAFF
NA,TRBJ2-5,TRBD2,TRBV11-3,TGTGCCAGCAGCCTTCACGGGGGGGCTGGGGAGACCCAGTACTTC,CASSLHGGAGETQYF
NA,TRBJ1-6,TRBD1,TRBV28,TGTGCCAGCAACCGGGACAGCGTAAATTCACCCCTCCACTTT,CASNRDSVNSPLHF
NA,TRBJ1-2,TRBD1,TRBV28,TGTGCCAGCAGTTCCCGGACAGGTTTGGCTAACTATGGCTACACCTTC,CASSSRTGLANYGYTF
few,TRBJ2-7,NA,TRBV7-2,TGTGCCAGCAGGTTTACAGGGGAGGTCTCCTACGAGCAGTACTTC,CASRFTGEVSYEQYF
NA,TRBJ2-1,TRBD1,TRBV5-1,TGCGCCAGCAGCTTACCTCGACAGGGAGCGTTCAATGAGCAGTTCTTC,CASSLPRQGAFNEQFF
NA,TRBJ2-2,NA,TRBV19,TGTGCCAGTAGTACCGGGACACTCATGGGCGGGGAGCTGTTTTTT,CASSTGTLMGGELFF
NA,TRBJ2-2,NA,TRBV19,TGTGCCCTTGGGGCAGGGAGGACCGGGGAGCTGTTTTTT,CALGAGRTGELFF
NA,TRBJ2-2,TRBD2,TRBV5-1,TGCGCCAGCAACCCCCGGGGGGCGAACACCGGGGAGCTGTTTTTT,CASNPRGANTGELFF
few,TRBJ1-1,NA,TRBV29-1,TGCAGCGTTGGGAAGGGGGGGAGCACTGAAGCTTTCTTT,CSVGKGGSTEAFF
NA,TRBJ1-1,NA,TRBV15,TGTGCCACCAGCAGAGTACAGGTGAACACTGAAGCTTTCTTT,CATSRVQVNTEAFF
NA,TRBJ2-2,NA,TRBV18,TGTGCCAGCTCACCATTCGGGGATCCCGACACCGGGGAGCTGTTTTTT,CASSPFGDPDTGELFF
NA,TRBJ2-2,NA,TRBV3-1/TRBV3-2,TGTGCCAGCAAACAAGGGTGGGGACCCGGGGAGCTGTTTTTT,CASKQGWGPGELFF
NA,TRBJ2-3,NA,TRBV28,TGTGCCAGCAGTTTATTTGGACCAAGCACAGATACGCAGTATTTT,CASSLFGPSTDTQYF
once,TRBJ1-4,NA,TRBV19,TGTGCCAGTAGTCCAGCAGCAACTAATGAAAAACTGTTTTTT,CASSPAATNEKLFF
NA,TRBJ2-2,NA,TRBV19,TGTGCCAGTAGTATCGCTGGGGAGCTGTTTTTT,CASSIAGELFF
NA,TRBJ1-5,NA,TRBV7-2,TGTGCCAGCAGCCTGAGGGCCGACAATCAGCCCCAGCATTTT,CASSLRADNQPQHF
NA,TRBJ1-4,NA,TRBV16,TGTGCCAGCACTCGTAGCCTGCTCCTGGTTGGAGAAAAACTGTTTTTT,CASTRSLLLVGEKLFF
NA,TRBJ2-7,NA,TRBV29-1,TGCAGCGTAGCGGATCAGGGGCCTTCCTACGAGCAGTACTTC,CSVADQGPSYEQYF
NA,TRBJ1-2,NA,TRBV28,TGTGCCAGCAGTTTGTCACCTATTGACTACACCTTC,CASSLSPIDYTF
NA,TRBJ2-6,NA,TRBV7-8,TGTGCCAGCAGCTTAGCCGGGTTCCCCGGGTCTGGGGCCAACGTCCTGACTTTC,CASSLAGFPGSGANVLTF
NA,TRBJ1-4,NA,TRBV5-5,TGTGCCAGCAGCTGGGCGACAACTAATGAAAAACTGTTTTTT,CASSWATTNEKLFF
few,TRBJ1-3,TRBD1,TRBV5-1,TGCGCCAGCAGCTTGGATGGACAGGGCTCTGGAAACACCATATATTTT,CASSLDGQGSGNTIYF
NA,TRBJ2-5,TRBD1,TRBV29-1,TGCAGCGCCGACCAGGGGGCAGGGGGAGAGACCCAGTACTTC,CSADQGAGGETQYF
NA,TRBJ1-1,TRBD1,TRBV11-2,TGTGCCAGCAGCCCCCGGACAGGTGGGAACACTGAAGCTTTCTTT,CASSPRTGGNTEAFF
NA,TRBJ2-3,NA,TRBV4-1,TGCGCCAGCAGCTCGGTTGGGGATACGCAGTATTTT,CASSSVGDTQYF
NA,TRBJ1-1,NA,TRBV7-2,TGTGCCAGCAGCTCTGAGGCAGGGAACACTGAAGCTTTCTTT,CASSSEAGNTEAFF
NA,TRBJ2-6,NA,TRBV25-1,TGTGCCAGCAGTGAAATCGGTATCGGGGTCTCTGGGGCCAACGTCCTGACTTTC,CASSEIGIGVSGANVLTF
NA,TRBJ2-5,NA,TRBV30,TGTGCCTGGAGTGTAGTGGGCGGAGAGACCCAGTACTTC,CAWSVVGGETQYF
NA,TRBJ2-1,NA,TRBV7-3,TGTGCCAGCAGCTGGGACACCTACAATGAGCAGTTCTTC,CASSWDTYNEQFF
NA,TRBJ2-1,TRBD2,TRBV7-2,TGTGCCAGCAGCTGGAGACTAGCGGGTTCCTACAATGAGCAGTTCTTC,CASSWRLAGSYNEQFF
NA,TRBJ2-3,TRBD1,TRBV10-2,TGCGCCAGCAGTGAGAGTTCAGGGACAGGGCAAGATACGCAGTATTTT,CASSESSGTGQDTQYF
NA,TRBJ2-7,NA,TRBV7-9,TGTGCCAGCAGCTTAGACAGGGCCGGCGAGCAGTACTTC,CASSLDRAGEQYF
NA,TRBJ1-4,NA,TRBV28,TGTGCCAGCAGTCCTGGGAATCTTGAAAAACTGTTTTTT,CASSPGNLEKLFF
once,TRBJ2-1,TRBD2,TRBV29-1,TGCAGCGTGGACCCTAGCGGTTACAATGAGCAGTTCTTC,CSVDPSGYNEQFF
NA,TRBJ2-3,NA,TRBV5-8,TGTGCCAGCAGCTTCCGGGACTCGACTAGCACAGATACGCAGTATTTT,CASSFRDSTSTDTQYF
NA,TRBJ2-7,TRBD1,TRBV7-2,TGTGCCAGCAGGATAGCAGGGGGCGACGAGCAGTACTTC,CASRIAGGDEQYF
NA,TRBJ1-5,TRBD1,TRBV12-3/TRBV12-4,TGTGCCAGCAGGACAGGGATGGGGCACCAGCATTTT,CASRTGMGHQHF
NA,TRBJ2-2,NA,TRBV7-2,TGTGCCAGCAGCTTAGTTAGGGGCCCCGGGGAGCTGTTTTTT,CASSLVRGPGELFF
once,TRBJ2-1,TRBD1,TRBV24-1,TGTGCCACCAGTGGCGGGACAGGGTTAGTCTGGTACAATGAGCAGTTCTTC,CATSGGTGLVWYNEQFF
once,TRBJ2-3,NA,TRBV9,TGTGCCAGCAGCCCAAGGACTAGCACAGATACGCAGTATTTT,CASSPRTSTDTQYF
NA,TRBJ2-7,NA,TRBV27,TGTGCCAGCAAGTCCGGGGGTAGGTTTTACGAGCAGTACTTC,CASKSGGRFYEQYF
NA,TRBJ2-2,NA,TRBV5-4,TGTGCCAGCAGCCGTGACGGTTTGAGGAACACCGGGGAGCTGTTTTTT,CASSRDGLRNTGELFF
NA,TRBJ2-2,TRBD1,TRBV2,TGTGCCAGCAGTGGGACAGGAGCGTTCACCGGGGAGCTGTTTTTT,CASSGTGAFTGELFF
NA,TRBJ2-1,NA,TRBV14,TGTGCCAGCAGCCCAAGCAGCGCAGCCTACAATGAGCAGTTCTTC,CASSPSSAAYNEQFF
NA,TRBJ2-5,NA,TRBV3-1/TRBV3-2,TGTGCCAGCAGCCAAGATTGGGAGACCCAGTACTTC,CASSQDWETQYF
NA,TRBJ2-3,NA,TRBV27,TGTGCCAGCAGACGGGGGGCAGCCACAGATACGCAGTATTTT,CASRRGAATDTQYF
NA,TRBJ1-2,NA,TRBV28,TGTGCCAGCAGTTTAGCGACCGCCTGGGGCTACACCTTC,CASSLATAWGYTF